Shown below are 5 T cell receptor beta chains from a single sample sequenced in a study of T-cell memory formation after mild COVID-19. TCRdb reanalysed the 5' RACE reads using MiXCR and keeps one entry per CDR3 protein. The repertoire holds over 70,000 distinct CDR3 sequences, with 10% to 15% as singletons. The source material was PBMCs or a T cell subset sorted from them (not recorded which). Every receptor here comes from an adult woman who had mild COVID-19 (a few samples of this study predate the infection). Cell type and time point are not known.

In this sample, this clonotype turned up a few times. The rearrangement uses TRBV6-6 and TRBJ2-5, with 14 bases matching TRBD2. Per germline, CDR1 MNHNY and CDR2 SVGAGI (reference sequence). The CDR3 is made up of 14 amino acids. Trimming took 8 bases from V and 2 from J; bases not matched to a gene: 1. The CDR3 is CASGLAGGQETQYF. The CDR3 DNA sequence: TGTGCCAGCGGACTAGCGGGAGGACAAGAGACCCAGTACTTC.

The CDR3 here is CASSQEGLATPDTQYF. Here the CDR3 DNA reads TGCGCCAGCAGCCAAGAGGGGCTAGCGACCCCAGATACGCAGTATTTT. J is TRBJ2-3 and V is TRBV4-1; maybe TRBD2 (6 bases). CDR1 is MGHRA and CDR2 is YSYEKL in the germline V gene. This CDR3 is 16 amino acids long. Trimming took 0 bases from V and 4 from J, leaving 14 bases between them.

This clonotype was picked up a small number of times. The V call is TRBV29-1, the J call TRBJ2-1; 7 positions agree with TRBD2. V trimming: 8 bases; J trimming: 0 bases; junction bases outside the gene matches: 13. This CDR3 is 16 amino acids long. CDR1 is SQVTM, CDR2 ANQGSEA, per germline. The chain's CDR3 is CSLRSWGGLSYNEQFF. In DNA form, the CDR3 reads TGCAGCCTTCGTTCGTGGGGAGGGCTCTCCTACAATGAGCAGTTCTTC.

This clonotype was counted between two and nine times. The chain couples TRBV9 to TRBJ2-1, with D possibly TRBD2 on 6 matching bases. The CDR3 sequence is 14 residues long. V dropped 3 bases and J dropped 4 bases, with 11 bases sitting between them. Germline CDR1 and CDR2: SGDLS and YYNGEE. DNA for the CDR3: TGTGCCAGCAGCGATAGCGGATCTTACAATGAGCAGTTCTTC. This gives the protein CASSDSGSYNEQFF.

This clonotype was seen more than once but under ten times. CDR3 residues: CASSLQGWGTGELFF. The CDR3 nucleotides read TGTGCCAGCAGCTTACAGGGGTGGGGCACCGGGGAGCTGTTTTTT. V gene TRBV12-3 or TRBV12-4 combines with J gene TRBJ2-2; the match to TRBD1 covers 7 bases. CDR3 length equals 15 residues. Trimming removed 6 bases from V and 4 bases from J; junction bases left unmatched: 8.